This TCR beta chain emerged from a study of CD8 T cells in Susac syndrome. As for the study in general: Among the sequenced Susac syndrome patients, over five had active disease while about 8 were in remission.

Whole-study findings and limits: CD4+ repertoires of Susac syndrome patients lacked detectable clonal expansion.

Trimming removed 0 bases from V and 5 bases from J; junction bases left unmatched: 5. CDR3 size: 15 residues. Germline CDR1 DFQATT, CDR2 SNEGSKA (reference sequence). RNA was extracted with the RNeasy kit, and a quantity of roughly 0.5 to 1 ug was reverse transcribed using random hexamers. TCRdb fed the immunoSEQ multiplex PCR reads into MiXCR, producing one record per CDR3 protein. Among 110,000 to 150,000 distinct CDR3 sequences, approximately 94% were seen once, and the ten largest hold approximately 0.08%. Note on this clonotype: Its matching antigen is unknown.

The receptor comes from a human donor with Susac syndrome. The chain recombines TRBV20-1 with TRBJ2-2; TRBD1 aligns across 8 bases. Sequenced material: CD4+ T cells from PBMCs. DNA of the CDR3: TGCAGTGCTAGAGACCCAGGGGGCCCGACCGGGGAGCTGTTTTTT. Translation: CSARDPGGPTGELFF.